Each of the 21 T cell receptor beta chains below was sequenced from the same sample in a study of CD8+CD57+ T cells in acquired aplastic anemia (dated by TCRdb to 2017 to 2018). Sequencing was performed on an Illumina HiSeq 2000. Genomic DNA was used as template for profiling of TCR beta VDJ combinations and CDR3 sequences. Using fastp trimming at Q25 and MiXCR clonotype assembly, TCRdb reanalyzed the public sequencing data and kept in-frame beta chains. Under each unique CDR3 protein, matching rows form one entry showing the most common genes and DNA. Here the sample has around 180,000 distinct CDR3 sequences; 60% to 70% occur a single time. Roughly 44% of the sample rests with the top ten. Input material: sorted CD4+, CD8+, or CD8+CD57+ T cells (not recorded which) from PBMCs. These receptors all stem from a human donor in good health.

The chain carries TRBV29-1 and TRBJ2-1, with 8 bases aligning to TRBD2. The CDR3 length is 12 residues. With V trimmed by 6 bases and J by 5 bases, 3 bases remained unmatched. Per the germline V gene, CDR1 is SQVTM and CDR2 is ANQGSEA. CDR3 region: CSVRLANNEQFF. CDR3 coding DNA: TGCAGCGTCAGACTAGCGAACAATGAGCAGTTCTTC.

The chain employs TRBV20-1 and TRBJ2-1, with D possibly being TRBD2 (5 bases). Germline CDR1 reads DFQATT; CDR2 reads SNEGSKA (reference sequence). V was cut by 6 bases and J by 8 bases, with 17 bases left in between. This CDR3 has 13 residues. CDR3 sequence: CSAVWAGQYEQFF. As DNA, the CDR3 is TGCAGTGCGGTATGGGCGGGCCAGTATGAGCAGTTCTTC.

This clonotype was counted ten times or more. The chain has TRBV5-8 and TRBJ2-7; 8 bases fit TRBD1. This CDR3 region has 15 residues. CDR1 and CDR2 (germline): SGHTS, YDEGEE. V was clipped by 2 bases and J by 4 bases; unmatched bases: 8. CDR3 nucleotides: TGTGCCAGCAGCTTTGGGACAGGAAACCTTTACGAGCAGTACTTC. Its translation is CASSFGTGNLYEQYF.

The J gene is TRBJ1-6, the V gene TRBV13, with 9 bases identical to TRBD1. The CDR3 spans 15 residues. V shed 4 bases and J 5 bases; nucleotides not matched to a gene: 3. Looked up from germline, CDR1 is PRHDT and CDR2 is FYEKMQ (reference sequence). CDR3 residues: CASSSGTGHNSPLHF. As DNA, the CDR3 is TGTGCCAGCAGCTCCGGGACAGGGCATAATTCACCCCTCCACTTT.

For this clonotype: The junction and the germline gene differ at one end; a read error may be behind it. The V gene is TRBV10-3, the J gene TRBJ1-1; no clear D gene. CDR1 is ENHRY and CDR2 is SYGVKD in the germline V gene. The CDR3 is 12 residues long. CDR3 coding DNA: TGTGCCTCACCCCGGCCGAACACTGAAGCTTTCTTC. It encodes CASPRPNTEAFF.

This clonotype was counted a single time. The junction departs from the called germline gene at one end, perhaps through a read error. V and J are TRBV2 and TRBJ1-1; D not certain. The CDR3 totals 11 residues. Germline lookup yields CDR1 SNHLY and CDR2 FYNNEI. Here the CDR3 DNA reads TGTGCCAGCAGGGAGAACACTGAAGCTTCCTTT. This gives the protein CASRENTEASF.

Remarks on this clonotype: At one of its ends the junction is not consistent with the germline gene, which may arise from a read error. CDR3 sequence: CASQDRGTDTQYF. The DNA of the CDR3 is TGTGCCAGCCAGGACAGGGGTACAGATACGCAGTATTTT. This chain uses TRBV5-1 with TRBJ2-3, with 9 bases lining up with TRBD1. The CDR3 extends over 13 amino acids. In germline, CDR1 is SGHRS, CDR2 YFSETQ.

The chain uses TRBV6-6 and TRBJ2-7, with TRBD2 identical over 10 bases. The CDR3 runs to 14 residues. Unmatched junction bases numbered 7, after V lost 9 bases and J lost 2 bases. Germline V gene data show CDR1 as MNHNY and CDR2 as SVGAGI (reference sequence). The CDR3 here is CASKWTSGTYEQYF. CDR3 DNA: TGTGCCAGTAAGTGGACTAGCGGCACCTACGAGCAGTACTTC.

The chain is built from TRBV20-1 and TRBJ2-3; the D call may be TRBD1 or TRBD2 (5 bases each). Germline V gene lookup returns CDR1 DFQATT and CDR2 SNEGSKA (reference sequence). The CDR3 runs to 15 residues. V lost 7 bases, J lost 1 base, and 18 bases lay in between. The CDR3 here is CSVTGQVGGTDTQYF. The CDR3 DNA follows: TGCAGTGTGACCGGGCAGGTGGGGGGCACAGATACGCAGTATTTT.

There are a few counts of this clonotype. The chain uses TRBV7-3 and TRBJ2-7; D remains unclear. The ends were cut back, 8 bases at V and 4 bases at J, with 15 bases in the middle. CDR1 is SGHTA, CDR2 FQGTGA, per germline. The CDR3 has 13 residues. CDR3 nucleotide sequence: TGTGCCAGCGATTACCCCCCTGATTACGAGCAGTACTTC. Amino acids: CASDYPPDYEQYF.

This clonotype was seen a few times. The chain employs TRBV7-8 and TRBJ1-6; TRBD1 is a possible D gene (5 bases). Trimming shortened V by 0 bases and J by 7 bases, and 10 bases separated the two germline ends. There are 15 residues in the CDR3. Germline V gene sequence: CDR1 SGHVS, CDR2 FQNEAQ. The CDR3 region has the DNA TGTGCCAGCAGCTTAGCCGGGACTACCAATTCACCCCTCCACTTT. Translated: CASSLAGTTNSPLHF.

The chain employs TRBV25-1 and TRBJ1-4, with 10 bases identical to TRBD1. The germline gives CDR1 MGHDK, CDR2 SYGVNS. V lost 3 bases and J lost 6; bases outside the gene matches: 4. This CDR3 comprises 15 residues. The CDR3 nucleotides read TGTGCCAGCAGTGACCCCGGGACAGGGGATGAAAAACTGTTTTTT. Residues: CASSDPGTGDEKLFF.

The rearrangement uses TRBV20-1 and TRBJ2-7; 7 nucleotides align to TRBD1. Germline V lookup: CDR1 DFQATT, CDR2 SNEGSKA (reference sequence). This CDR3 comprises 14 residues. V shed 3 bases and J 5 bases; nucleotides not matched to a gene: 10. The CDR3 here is CSASQTGKNHEQYF. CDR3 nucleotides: TGCAGTGCTAGCCAGACAGGGAAAAACCACGAGCAGTACTTC.

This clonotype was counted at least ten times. CDR3 loop: CASSPRTGKAKNIQYF. DNA for the CDR3: TGTGCCAGCAGCCCGAGGACAGGGAAAGCCAAAAACATTCAGTACTTC. The chain couples TRBV7-9 to TRBJ2-4; 8 nucleotides match TRBD1. Germline lookup yields CDR1 SEHNR and CDR2 FQNEAQ (reference sequence). V gave up 5 bases and J gave up 0 bases; unmatched junction bases: 6. The CDR3 sequence is 16 residues long.

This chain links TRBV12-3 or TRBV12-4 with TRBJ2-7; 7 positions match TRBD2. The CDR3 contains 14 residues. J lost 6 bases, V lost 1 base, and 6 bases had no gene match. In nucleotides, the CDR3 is TGTGCCAGCAGTTTAGTTGGACTAGAGGGCGAGCAGTACTTC. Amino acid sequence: CASSLVGLEGEQYF.

CDR3 nucleotide sequence: TGTGCCAGCAGCTTACTCAGCGGGGGTATGAATGAGCAGTTCTTC. Translation: CASSLLSGGMNEQFF. The chain carries TRBV11-3 and TRBJ2-1, with 8 bases aligning to TRBD2. The ends lost 2 bases at V and 7 bases at J; junction bases unmatched: 7. The germline V gene has CDR1 SGHNT and CDR2 YENEEA. This CDR3 has 15 amino acids.

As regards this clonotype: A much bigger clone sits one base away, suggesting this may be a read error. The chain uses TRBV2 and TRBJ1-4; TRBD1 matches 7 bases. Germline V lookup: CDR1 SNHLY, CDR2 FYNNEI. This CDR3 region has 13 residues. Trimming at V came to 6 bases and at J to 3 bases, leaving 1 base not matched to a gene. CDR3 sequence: CASSGTANEKLFF. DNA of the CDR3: TGTGCCAGCAGCGGGACAGCTAATGAAAAACTGTTTTTT. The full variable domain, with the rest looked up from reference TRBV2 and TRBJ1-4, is EPEVTQTPSHQVTQMGQEVILRCVPISNHLYFYWYRQILGQKVEFLVSFYNNEISEKSEIFDDQFSVERPDGSNFTLKIRSTKLEDSAMYFCASSGTANEKLFFGSGTQLSVL.

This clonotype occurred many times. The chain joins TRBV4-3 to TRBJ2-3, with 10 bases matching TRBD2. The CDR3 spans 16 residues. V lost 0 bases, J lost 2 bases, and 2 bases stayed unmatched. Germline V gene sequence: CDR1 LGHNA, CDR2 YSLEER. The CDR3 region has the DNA TGCGCCAGCAGCCAAGATCTAGCGGGAGACACAGATACGCAGTATTTT. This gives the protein CASSQDLAGDTDTQYF.

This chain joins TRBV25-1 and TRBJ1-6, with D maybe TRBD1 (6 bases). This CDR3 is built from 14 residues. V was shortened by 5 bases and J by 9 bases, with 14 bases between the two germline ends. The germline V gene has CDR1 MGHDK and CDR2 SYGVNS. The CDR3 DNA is TGTGCCAGCAGTTGGGGGGCGCAAAGTTCACCCCTCCACTTT. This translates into CASSWGAQSSPLHF. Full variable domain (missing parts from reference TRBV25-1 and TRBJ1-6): EADIYQTPRYLVIGTGKKITLECSQTMGHDKMYWYQQDPGMELHLIHYSYGVNSTEKGDLSSESTVSRIRTEHFPLTLESARPSHTSQYLCASSWGAQSSPLHFGNGTRLTVT.

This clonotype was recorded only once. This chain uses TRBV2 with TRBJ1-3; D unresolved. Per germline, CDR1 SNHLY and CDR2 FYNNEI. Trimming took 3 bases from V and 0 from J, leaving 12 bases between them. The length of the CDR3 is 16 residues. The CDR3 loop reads CASSDRVLASGNTIYF. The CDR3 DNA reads TGTGCCAGCAGTGATAGGGTGTTAGCCTCTGGAAACACCATATATTTT.

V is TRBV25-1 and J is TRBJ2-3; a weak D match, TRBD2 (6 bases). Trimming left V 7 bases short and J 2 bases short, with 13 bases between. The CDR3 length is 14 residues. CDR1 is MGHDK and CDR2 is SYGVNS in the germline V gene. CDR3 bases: TGTGCCAGCAACGAGCGGGCTCCCACAGATACGCAGTATTTT. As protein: CASNERAPTDTQYF.